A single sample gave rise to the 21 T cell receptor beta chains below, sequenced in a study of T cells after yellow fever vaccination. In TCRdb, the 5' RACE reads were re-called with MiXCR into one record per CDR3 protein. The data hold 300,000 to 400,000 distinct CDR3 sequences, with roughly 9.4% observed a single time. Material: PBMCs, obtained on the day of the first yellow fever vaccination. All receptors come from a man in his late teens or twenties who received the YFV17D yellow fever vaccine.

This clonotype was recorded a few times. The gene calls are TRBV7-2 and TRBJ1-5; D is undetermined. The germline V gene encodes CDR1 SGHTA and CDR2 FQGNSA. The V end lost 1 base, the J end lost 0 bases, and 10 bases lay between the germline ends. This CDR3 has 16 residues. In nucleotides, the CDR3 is TGTGCCAGCAGCTTAGGCGGAGGGTATAGCAATCAGCCCCAGCATTTT. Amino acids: CASSLGGGYSNQPQHF.

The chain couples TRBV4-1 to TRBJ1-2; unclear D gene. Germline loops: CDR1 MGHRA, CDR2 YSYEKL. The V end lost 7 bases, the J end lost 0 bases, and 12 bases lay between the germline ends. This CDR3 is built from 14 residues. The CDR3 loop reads CASTHPSANYGYTF. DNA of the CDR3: TGCGCCAGCACCCACCCATCGGCTAACTATGGCTACACCTTC.

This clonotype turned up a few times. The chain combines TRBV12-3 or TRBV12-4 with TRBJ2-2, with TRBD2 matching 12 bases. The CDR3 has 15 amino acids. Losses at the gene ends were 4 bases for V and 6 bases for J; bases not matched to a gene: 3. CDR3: CASSWTSGVAGELFF. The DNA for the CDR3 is TGTGCCAGCAGTTGGACTAGCGGGGTAGCCGGGGAGCTGTTTTTT.

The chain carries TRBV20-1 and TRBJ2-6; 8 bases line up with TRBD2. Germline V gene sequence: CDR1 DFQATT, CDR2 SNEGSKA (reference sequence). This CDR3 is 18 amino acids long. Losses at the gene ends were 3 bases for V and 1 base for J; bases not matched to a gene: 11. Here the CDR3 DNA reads TGCAGTGCTAGCGGGGGGGCTAAATTTTTATCTGGGGCCAACGTCCTGACTTTC. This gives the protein CSASGGAKFLSGANVLTF.

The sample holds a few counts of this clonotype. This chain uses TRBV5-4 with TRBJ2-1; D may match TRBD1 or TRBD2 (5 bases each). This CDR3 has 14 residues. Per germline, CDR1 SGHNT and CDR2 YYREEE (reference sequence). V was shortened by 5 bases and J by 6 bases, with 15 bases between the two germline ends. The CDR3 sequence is CASSWDEWSNEQFF. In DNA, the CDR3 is TGTGCCAGCAGTTGGGACGAGTGGTCCAATGAGCAGTTCTTC.

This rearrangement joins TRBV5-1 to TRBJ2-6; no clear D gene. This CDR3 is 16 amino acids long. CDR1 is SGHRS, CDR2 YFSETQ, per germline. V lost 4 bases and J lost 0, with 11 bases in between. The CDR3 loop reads CASSPGPSSGANVLTF. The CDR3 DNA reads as TGCGCCAGCAGCCCCGGGCCGAGCTCTGGGGCCAACGTCCTGACTTTC. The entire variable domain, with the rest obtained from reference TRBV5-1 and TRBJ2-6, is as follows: KAGVTQTPRYLIKTRGQQVTLSCSPISGHRSVSWYQQTPGQGLQFLFEYFSETQRNKGNFPGRFSGRQFSNSRSEMNVSTLELGDSALYLCASSPGPSSGANVLTFGAGSRLTVL.

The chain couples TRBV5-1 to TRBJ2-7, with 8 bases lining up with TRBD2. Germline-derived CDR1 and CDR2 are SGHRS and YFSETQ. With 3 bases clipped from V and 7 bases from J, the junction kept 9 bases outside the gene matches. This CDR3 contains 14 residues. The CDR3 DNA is TGCGCCAGCAGCTCCTACGGGGGGGCCTGGGAGCAGTACTTC. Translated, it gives CASSSYGGAWEQYF.

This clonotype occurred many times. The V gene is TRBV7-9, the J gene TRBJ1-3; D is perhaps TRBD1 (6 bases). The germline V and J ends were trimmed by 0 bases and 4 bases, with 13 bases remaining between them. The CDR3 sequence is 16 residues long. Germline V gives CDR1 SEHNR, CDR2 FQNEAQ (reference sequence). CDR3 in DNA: TGTGCCAGCAGCTTAGCGGGGGCGTACCCCGGAAACACCATATATTTT. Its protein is CASSLAGAYPGNTIYF.

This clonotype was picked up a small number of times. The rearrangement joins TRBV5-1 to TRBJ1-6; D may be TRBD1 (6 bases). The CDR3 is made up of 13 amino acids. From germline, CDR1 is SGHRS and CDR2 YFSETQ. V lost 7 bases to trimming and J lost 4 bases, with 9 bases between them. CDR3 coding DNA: TGCGCCAGCGCGGACAGATATAATTCACCCCTCCACTTT. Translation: CASADRYNSPLHF.

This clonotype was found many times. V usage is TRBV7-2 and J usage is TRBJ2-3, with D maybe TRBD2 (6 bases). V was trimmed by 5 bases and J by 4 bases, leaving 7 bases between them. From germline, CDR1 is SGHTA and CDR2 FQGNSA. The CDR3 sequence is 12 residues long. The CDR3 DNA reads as TGTGCCAGCAGCCCGGGGGCAGATACGCAGTATTTT. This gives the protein CASSPGADTQYF. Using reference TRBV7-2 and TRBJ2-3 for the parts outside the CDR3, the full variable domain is GAGVSQSPSNKVTEKGKDVELRCDPISGHTALYWYRQSLGQGLEFLIYFQGNSAPDKSGLPSDRFSAERTGGSVSTLTIQRTQQEDSAVYLCASSPGADTQYFGPGTRLTVL.

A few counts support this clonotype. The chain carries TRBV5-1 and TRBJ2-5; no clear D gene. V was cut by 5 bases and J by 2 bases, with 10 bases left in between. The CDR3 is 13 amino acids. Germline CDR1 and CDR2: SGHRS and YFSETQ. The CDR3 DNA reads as TGCGCCAGCAGTTGGGCATTTCAAGAGACCCAGTACTTC. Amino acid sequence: CASSWAFQETQYF. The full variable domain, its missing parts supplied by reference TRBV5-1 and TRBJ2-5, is KAGVTQTPRYLIKTRGQQVTLSCSPISGHRSVSWYQQTPGQGLQFLFEYFSETQRNKGNFPGRFSGRQFSNSRSEMNVSTLELGDSALYLCASSWAFQETQYFGPGTRLLVL.

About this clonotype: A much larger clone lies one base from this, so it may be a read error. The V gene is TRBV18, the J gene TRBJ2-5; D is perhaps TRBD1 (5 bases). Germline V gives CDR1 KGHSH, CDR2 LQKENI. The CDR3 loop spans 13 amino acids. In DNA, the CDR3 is TGTGCCAGCTCACCTCAGGGCTCGGAGAGCCAGTACTTC. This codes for CASSPQGSESQYF.

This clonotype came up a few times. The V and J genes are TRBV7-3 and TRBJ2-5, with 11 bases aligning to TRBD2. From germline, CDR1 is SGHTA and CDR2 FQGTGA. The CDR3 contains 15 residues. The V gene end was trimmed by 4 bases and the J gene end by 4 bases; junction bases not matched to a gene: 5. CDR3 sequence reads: CASSSTSGGSETQYF. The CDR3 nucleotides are TGTGCCAGCAGCTCCACTAGCGGGGGTTCAGAGACCCAGTACTTC.

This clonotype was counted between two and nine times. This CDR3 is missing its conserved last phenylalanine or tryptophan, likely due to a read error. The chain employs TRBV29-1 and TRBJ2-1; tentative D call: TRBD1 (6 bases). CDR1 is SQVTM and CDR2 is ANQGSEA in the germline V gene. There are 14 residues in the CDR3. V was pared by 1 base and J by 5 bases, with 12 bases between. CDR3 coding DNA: TGCAGCGTTGAAGCTGGACAGAACAACAATGAGCAGTTCTCC. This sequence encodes CSVEAGQNNNEQFS.

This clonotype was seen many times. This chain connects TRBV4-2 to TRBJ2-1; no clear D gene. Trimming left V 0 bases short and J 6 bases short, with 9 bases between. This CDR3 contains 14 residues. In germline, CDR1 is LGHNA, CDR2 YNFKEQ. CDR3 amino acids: CASSQDRLFNEQFF. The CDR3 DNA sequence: TGTGCCAGCAGCCAAGATCGCCTTTTCAATGAGCAGTTCTTC.

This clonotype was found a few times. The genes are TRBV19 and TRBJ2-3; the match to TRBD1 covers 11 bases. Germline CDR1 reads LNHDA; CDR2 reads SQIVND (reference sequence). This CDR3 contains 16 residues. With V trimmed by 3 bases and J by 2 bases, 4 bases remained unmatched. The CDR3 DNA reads TGTGCCAGTAGTATTCGGGACAGGGGGACCACAGATACGCAGTATTTT. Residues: CASSIRDRGTTDTQYF.

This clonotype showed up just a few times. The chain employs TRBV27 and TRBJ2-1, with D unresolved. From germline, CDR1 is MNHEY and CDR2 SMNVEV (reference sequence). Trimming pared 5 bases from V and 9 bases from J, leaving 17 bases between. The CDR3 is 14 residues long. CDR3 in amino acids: CASSPSTERGEQFF. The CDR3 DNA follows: TGTGCCAGCAGTCCCTCGACTGAAAGAGGTGAGCAGTTCTTC.

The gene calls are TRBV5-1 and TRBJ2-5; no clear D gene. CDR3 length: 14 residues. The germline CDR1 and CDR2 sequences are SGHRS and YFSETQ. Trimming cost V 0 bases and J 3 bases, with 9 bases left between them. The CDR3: CASSLDSTEETQYF. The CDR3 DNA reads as TGCGCCAGCAGCTTGGACAGCACTGAAGAGACCCAGTACTTC.

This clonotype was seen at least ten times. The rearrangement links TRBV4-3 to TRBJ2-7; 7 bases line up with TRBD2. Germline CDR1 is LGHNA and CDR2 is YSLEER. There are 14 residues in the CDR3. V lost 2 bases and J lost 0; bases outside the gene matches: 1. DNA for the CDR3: TGCGCCAGCAGCCAAAGCGGGGTCTCCTACGAGCAGTACTTC. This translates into CASSQSGVSYEQYF.

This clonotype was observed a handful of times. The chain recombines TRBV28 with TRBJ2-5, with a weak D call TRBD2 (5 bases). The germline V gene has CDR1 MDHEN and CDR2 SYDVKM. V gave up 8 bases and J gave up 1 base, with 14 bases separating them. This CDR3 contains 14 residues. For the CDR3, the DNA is TGTGCCAGCCAGTTTGTAGGAGGCCAAGAGACCCAGTACTTC. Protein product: CASQFVGGQETQYF.

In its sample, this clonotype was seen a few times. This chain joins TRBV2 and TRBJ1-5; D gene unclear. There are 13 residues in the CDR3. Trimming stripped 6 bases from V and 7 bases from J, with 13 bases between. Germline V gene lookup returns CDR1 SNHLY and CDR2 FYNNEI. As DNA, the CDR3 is TGTGCCAGCAGCGACGTCTCGGAACAGCCCCAGCATTTT. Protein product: CASSDVSEQPQHF.